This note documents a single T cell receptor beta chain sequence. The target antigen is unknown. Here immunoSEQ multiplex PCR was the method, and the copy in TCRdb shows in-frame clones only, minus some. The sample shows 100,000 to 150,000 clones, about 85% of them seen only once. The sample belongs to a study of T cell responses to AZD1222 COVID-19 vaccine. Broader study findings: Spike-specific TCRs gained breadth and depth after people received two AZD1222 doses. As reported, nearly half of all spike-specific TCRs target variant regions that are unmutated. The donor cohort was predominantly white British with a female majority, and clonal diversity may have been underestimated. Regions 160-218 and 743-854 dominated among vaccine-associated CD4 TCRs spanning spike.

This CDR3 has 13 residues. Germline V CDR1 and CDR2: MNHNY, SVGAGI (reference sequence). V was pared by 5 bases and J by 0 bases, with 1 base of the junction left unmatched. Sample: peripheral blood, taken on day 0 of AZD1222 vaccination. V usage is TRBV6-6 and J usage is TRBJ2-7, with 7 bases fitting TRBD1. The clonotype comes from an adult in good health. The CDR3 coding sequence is TGTGCCAGCAGTGGACAGGTCTCCTACGAGCAGTACTTC. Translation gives CASSGQVSYEQYF.